Listed below are T cell receptor beta chains from one sample, sequenced in a study of beta chain features in type 1 diabetes. Produced via immunoSEQ multiplex PCR; TCRdb's table is partial and in-frame only. The sample includes 130,000 to 150,000 clones, 9% to 9.5% of them seen just once. Sequenced sample: central memory CD4+ T cells from blood. The receptor set was obtained from a man between 18 and 29 years old in good health. The CDR3 runs from the conserved cysteine through the conserved F or W. A D gene is named only where the DNA matches it firmly. Not all rows give a size; the values are once, few, many and, for expanded clones, a class.

>TRBJ2-7|TRBV30|NA|NA
CAWARGNYEQYF
TGTGCCTGGGCTAGGGGGAACTACGAGCAGTACTTC
>TRBJ2-1|TRBV4-1|few|NA
CASSQENYEQFF
TGCGCCAGCAGCCAAGAGAACTATGAGCAGTTCTTC
>TRBJ2-7|TRBV27|NA|TRBD1
CASSQQGGSSYEQYF
TGTGCCAGCAGCCAACAGGGGGGTAGCTCCTACGAGCAGTACTTC
>TRBJ1-1|TRBV19|NA|NA
CASSRRGNTEAFF
TGTGCCAGTAGTCGCAGGGGGAACACTGAAGCTTTCTTT
>TRBJ2-7|TRBV28|few|TRBD2
CASSSIAGGLWEQYF
TGTGCCAGCAGTTCGATAGCGGGGGGCCTTTGGGAGCAGTACTTC
>TRBJ2-3|TRBV11-2|NA|TRBD1
CASSSRTGGGTDTQYF
TGTGCCAGCAGCTCCCGGACAGGGGGCGGCACAGATACGCAGTATTTT
>TRBJ1-2|TRBV7-2|few|TRBD1
CASSLFGVDRVYGYTF
TGTGCCAGCAGCTTATTTGGGGTTGACAGGGTCTATGGCTACACCTTC
>TRBJ2-1|TRBV20-1|NA|NA
CSATRFNEQFF
TGCAGTGCAACTAGGTTCAATGAGCAGTTCTTC
>TRBJ2-1|TRBV5-5|few|TRBD2
CASSPTGTSGSNEQFF
TGTGCCAGCAGCCCGACCGGGACTAGCGGGAGCAATGAGCAGTTCTTC
>TRBJ2-3|TRBV11-3|NA|NA
CASSFSLTDTQYF
TGTGCCAGCAGCTTCTCTCTTACAGATACGCAGTATTTT
>TRBJ2-1|TRBV7-9|few|TRBD2
CASSQAGATYNEQFF
TGCGCCAGCAGCCAAGCGGGGGCCACCTACAATGAGCAGTTCTTC
>TRBJ1-5|TRBV5-1|NA|TRBD1
CASSLDGTGVQQPQHF
TGCGCCAGCAGCTTGGATGGGACAGGGGTTCAGCAGCCCCAGCATTTT
>TRBJ2-7|TRBV4-1|NA|NA
CASSLTQGSYEQYF
TGCGCCAGCAGCCTAACCCAGGGGTCCTACGAGCAGTACTTC
>TRBJ1-5|TRBV7-3|NA|NA
CASSLIEQGLSQAPNQPQHF
TGTGCCAGCAGCTTAATTGAGCAGGGCCTATCCCAGGCCCCCAATCAGCCCCAGCATTTT
>TRBJ2-5|TRBV5-1|NA|NA
CASSLDNQETQYF
TGCGCCAGCAGCTTGGACAACCAAGAGACCCAGTACTTC
>TRBJ2-7|TRBV5-1|few|NA
CASSQDLVRTYEQYF
TGCGCCAGCAGCCAAGACTTGGTCCGTACCTACGAGCAGTACTTC
>TRBJ1-4|TRBV11-2|NA|NA
CASRRGREKLFF
TGTGCCAGCCGAAGGGGTAGAGAAAAACTGTTTTTT
>TRBJ2-1|TRBV7-2|few|TRBD2
CASSFNPGLANNEQFF
TGTGCCAGCAGCTTCAACCCGGGACTAGCAAACAATGAGCAGTTCTTC
>TRBJ1-4|TRBV7-2|few|TRBD1
CARPLQGARKLFF
TGTGCCAGACCATTACAGGGGGCCCGAAAACTGTTTTTT
>TRBJ2-7|TRBV30|many|NA
CAWKGEASYEQYF
TGTGCCTGGAAAGGGGAGGCCTCCTACGAGCAGTACTTC
>TRBJ2-1|TRBV6-5|NA|NA
CASSLLAGCTNEQFF
TGTGCCAGCAGCCTGTTGGCAGGCTGCACGAATGAGCAGTTCTTC
>TRBJ2-7|TRBV4-1|NA|NA
CASSQDLTGQPSYEQYF
TGCGCCAGCAGCCAAGATCTGACAGGACAGCCCTCCTACGAGCAGTACTTC
>TRBJ2-2|TRBV14|few|NA
CASSKGGMTGELFF
TGTGCCAGCAGCAAAGGAGGGATGACCGGGGAGCTGTTTTTT
>TRBJ2-5|TRBV7-2|few|TRBD2
CASSFSGGAAQYF
TGTGCCAGCAGCTTTAGCGGGGGAGCTGCCCAGTACTTC
>TRBJ1-5|TRBV23-1|many|TRBD1
CASRTGLSNQPQHF
TGCGCCAGCAGGACAGGGCTTAGCAATCAGCCCCAGCATTTT
>TRBJ2-5|TRBV25-1|NA|TRBD2
CASSQQRGGTETQYF
TGTGCCAGCAGCCAACAACGGGGGGGAACAGAGACCCAGTACTTC
>TRBJ2-5|TRBV19|few|NA
CASSLREETQYF
TGTGCCAGTAGTCTCAGGGAAGAGACCCAGTACTTC
>TRBJ1-6|TRBV7-2|NA|NA
CASSFGHGSSPLHF
TGTGCCAGCAGCTTTGGGCACGGTAGTTCACCCCTCCACTTT
>TRBJ2-3|TRBV7-9|many|NA
CASSLGLTTDTQYF
TGTGCCAGCTCCCTTGGACTAACCACAGATACGCAGTATTTT
>TRBJ1-5|TRBV6-5|NA|NA
CASSFSTANQPQHF
TGTGCCAGCAGTTTCTCCACAGCCAATCAGCCCCAGCATTTT
>TRBJ1-5|TRBV9|NA|TRBD1
CASSSQGQGNQPQHF
TGTGCCAGCAGCTCACAAGGACAGGGGAATCAGCCCCAGCATTTT
>TRBJ1-5|TRBV7-6|few|NA
CASSSGINQPQHF
TGTGCCAGCAGCTCAGGGATAAATCAGCCCCAGCATTTT
>TRBJ1-5|TRBV6-6|NA|NA
CASSYSVGSQPQHF
TGTGCCAGCAGTTACTCGGTGGGGAGTCAGCCCCAGCATTTT
>TRBJ2-3|TRBV29-1|many|TRBD2
CSVAVAGGSDTQYF
TGCAGCGTTGCCGTAGCGGGGGGTTCAGATACGCAGTATTTT
>TRBJ2-2|TRBV19|NA|NA
CASSLQLPKNTGELFF
TGTGCCAGTAGTCTACAGCTCCCCAAGAACACCGGGGAGCTGTTTTTT
>TRBJ2-7|TRBV4-1|few|TRBD2
CASSQGTSGGGYEQYF
TGCGCCAGCAGCCAGGGGACTAGCGGGGGCGGTTACGAGCAGTACTTC
>TRBJ2-7|TRBV2|few|NA
CASEAAYEQYF
TGTGCCAGCGAAGCGGCGTACGAGCAGTACTTC
>TRBJ2-7|TRBV7-3|NA|TRBD2
CASSVGGAGYEQYF
TGTGCCAGCAGCGTCGGGGGGGCCGGGTACGAGCAGTACTTC
>TRBJ1-3|TRBV11-2|NA|NA
CASSHGQGANTIYF
TGTGCCAGCAGCCACGGGCAGGGCGCAAACACCATATATTTT
>TRBJ2-1|TRBV5-4|NA|TRBD2
CASSLVVLAGGGVNEQFF
TGTGCCAGCAGCTTGGTGGTACTAGCGGGGGGTGGGGTAAATGAGCAGTTCTTC
>TRBJ2-3|TRBV7-2|many|TRBD2
CASSLARSGGGTDTQYF
TGTGCCAGCAGCTTAGCGCGTAGCGGGGGCGGCACAGATACGCAGTATTTT